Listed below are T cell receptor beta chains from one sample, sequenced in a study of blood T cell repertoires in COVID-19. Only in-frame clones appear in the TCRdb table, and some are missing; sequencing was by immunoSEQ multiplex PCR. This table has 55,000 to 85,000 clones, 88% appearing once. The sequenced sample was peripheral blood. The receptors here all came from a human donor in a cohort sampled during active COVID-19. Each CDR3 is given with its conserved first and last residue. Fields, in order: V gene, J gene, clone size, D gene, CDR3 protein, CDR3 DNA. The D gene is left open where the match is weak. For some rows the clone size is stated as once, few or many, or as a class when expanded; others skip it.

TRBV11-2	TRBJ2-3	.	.	CASGGGPPGTDTQYF	TGTGCCAGCGGCGGGGGCCCCCCGGGCACAGATACGCAGTATTTT
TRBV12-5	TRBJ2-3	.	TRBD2	CASAPASGRVTDTQYF	TGTGCTAGTGCCCCGGCTAGCGGGAGGGTAACAGATACGCAGTATTTT
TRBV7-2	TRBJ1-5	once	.	CASSLAGGAGGNQPQHF	TGTGCCAGCAGCTTAGCTGGGGGGGCGGGTGGCAATCAGCCCCAGCATTTT
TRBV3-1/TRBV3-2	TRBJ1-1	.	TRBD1	CASSQDRGGRGFF	TGTGCCAGCAGCCAAGATCGAGGTGGCAGGGGGTTTTTT
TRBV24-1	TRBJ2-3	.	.	CATSLNRDDTQYF	TGTGCCACCAGTTTAAACAGGGACGATACGCAGTATTTT
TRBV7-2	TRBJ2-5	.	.	CASSLDPGMGSETQYF	TGTGCCAGCAGCTTAGACCCGGGAATGGGGTCAGAGACCCAGTACTTC
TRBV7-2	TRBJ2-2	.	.	CASSFLTVGTGELFF	TGTGCCAGCAGCTTTTTGACAGTTGGCACCGGGGAGCTGTTTTTT
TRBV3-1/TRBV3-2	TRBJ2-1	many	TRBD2	CASSQGGGENYNEQFF	TGTGCCAGCAGCCAAGGCGGGGGGGAAAATTACAATGAGCAGTTCTTC
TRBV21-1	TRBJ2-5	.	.	CASSNGGGEQETQYF	TGTGCCAGCAGCAACGGCGGGGGAGAACAAGAGACCCAGTACTTC
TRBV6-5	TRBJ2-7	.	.	CASSLRDLSEQYF	TGTGCCAGCAGTCTTCGGGATTTGAGCGAGCAGTACTTC
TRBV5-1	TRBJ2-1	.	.	CASSFPRGYNEQFF	TGCGCCAGCAGCTTCCCCCGGGGGTACAATGAGCAGTTCTTC
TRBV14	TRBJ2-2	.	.	CASGPGTGTPGELFF	TGTGCCAGCGGGCCTGGCACAGGCACCCCCGGGGAGCTGTTTTTT
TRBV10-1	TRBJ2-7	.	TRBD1	CASSLGTGYEQYF	TGCGCCAGCAGCCTAGGGACAGGGTACGAGCAGTACTTC
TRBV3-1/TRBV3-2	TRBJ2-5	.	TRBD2	CASSQDASGDLQETQYF	TGTGCCAGCAGCCAAGATGCAAGCGGGGACCTACAAGAGACCCAGTACTTC
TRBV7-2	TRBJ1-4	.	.	CASSFGTGFSEKLFF	TGTGCCAGCAGCTTCGGCACAGGGTTCAGTGAAAAACTGTTTTTT
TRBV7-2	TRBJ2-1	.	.	CATNPGLAYNEQFF	TGTGCCACCAACCCCGGACTCGCCTACAATGAGCAGTTCTTC
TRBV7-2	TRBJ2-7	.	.	CASSLALAGAHEQYF	TGTGCCAGCAGCTTAGCGTTGGCAGGGGCCCACGAGCAGTACTTC
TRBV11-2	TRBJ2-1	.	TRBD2	CASRPRASGSSNEQFF	TGTGCCAGCAGACCCCGGGCTAGCGGGAGTTCGAATGAGCAGTTCTTC
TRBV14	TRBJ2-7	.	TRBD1	CASSSPDRAYEQYF	TGTGCCAGCAGCTCCCCGGACAGGGCCTACGAGCAGTACTTC
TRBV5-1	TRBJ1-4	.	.	CASSFLQATTNEKLFF	TGCGCCAGCAGCTTCCTACAGGCAACAACTAATGAAAAACTGTTTTTT
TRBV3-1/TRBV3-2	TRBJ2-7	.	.	CASSQDRAEQYF	TGTGCCAGCAGCCAAGACAGGGCCGAGCAGTACTTC
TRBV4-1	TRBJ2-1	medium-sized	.	CASSQEAPTLYNEQFF	TGCGCCAGCAGCCAAGAAGCGCCCACCCTCTACAATGAGCAGTTCTTC
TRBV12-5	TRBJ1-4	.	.	CASGSGYGKKLFF	TGTGCTAGTGGCTCAGGGTATGGTAAAAAACTGTTTTTT
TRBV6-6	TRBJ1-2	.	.	CASSYGALANYGYTF	TGTGCCAGCAGTTACGGGGCTCTAGCTAACTATGGCTACACCTTC